A selection of T cell receptor beta chains follows, all from one sample in a study of cytotoxic CD8 clonotypes in ibrutinib-treated CLL. Sequencing used immunoSEQ multiplex PCR; TCRdb keeps in-frame clones, though not all of them. The sample has tens of thousands of clones; roughly three quarters are singletons. Material: PBMCs, obtained after 24 months of ibrutinib treatment. Receptors were obtained from a human donor with chronic lymphocytic leukemia. CDR3s include the opening cysteine and the closing phenylalanine or tryptophan. A D gene is named only where the DNA matches it firmly. Clone sizes are given selectively: once, few, many, or a class where the clone is expanded.

d_gene	v_gene	j_gene	abundance	CDR3nt	CDR3aa
TRBD2	TRBV19	TRBJ2-1	-	TGTGCCAGTAGTATAGGGACTAGCGGGGGATACAATGAGCAGTTCTTC	CASSIGTSGGYNEQFF
-	TRBV5-6	TRBJ1-1	-	TGTGCCAGCACCCTTAACTTGAACACTGAAGCTTTCTTT	CASTLNLNTEAFF
TRBD2	TRBV5-1	TRBJ2-1	-	TGCGCCAGCAGCCGAGGGACTAGCGGCTACAATGAGCAGTTCTTC	CASSRGTSGYNEQFF
-	TRBV9	TRBJ2-7	-	TGTGCCAGCAGCTTCCCAGATGGTGCCTACGAGCAGTACTTC	CASSFPDGAYEQYF
-	TRBV7-6	TRBJ1-1	few	TGTGCCAGCAGCTTACCAGGAACGGGGACTGAAGCTTTCTTT	CASSLPGTGTEAFF
-	TRBV5-4	TRBJ1-1	-	TGTGCCAGCAGCACAGGACAGTTGGGGAACACTGAAGCTTTCTTT	CASSTGQLGNTEAFF
-	TRBV19	TRBJ2-7	-	TGTGCCAGTAGTATTGGCAGGTTCTCCTACGAGCAGTACTTC	CASSIGRFSYEQYF
-	TRBV19	TRBJ1-5	-	TGTGCCAGTAGTAATGGTGGCGCTTCTAGCAATCAGCCCCAGCATTTT	CASSNGGASSNQPQHF
-	TRBV7-9	TRBJ2-4	-	TGTGCCAGCAGCTTAGTGTTTTACGGGGGTAAAAACATTCAGTACTTC	CASSLVFYGGKNIQYF
-	TRBV2	TRBJ2-2	-	TGTGCCAGCAGTGTGGTGGACAGCACAACCGGGGAGCTGTTTTTT	CASSVVDSTTGELFF